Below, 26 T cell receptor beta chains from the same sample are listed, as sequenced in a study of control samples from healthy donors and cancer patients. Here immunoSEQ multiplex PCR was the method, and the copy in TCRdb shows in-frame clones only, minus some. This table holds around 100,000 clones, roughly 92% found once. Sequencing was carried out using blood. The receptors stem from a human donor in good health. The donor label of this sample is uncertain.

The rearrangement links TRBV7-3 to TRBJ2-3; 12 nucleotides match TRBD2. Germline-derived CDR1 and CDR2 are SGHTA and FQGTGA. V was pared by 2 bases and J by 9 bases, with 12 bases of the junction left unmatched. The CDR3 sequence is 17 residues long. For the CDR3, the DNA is TGTGCCAGCAGCTTAGGCCGACTAGCGGGGGCAAAGGGAACGCAGTATTTT. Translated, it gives CASSLGRLAGAKGTQYF.

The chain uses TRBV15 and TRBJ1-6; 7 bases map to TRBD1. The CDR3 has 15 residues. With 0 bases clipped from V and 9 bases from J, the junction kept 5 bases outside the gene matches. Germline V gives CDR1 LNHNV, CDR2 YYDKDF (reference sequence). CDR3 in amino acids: CATSRDTGDGSPLHF. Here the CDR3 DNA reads TGTGCCACCAGCAGAGACACAGGGGATGGTTCACCCCTCCACTTT.

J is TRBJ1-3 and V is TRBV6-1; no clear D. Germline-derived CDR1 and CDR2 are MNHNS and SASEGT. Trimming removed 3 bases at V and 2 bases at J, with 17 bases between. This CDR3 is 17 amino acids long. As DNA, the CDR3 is TGTGCCAGCAGTGAGGCCTACTCGGGCCGACCTGGAAACACCATATATTTT. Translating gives CASSEAYSGRPGNTIYF.

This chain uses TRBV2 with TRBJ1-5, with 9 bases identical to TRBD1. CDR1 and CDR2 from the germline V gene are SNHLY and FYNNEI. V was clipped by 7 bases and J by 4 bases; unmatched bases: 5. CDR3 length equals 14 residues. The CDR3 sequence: CASIPDRGNQPQHF. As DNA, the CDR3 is TGTGCCAGCATCCCGGACAGGGGAAATCAGCCCCAGCATTTT.

This CDR3 is CASSEYGGSTDTQYF. The CDR3 nucleotides are TGTGCCAGCAGTGAATATGGGGGGAGCACAGATACGCAGTATTTT. This chain links TRBV25-1 with TRBJ2-3; D is perhaps TRBD2 (6 bases). Trimming removed 0 bases from V and 0 bases from J, with 7 bases in between. Germline assignment: CDR1 MGHDK and CDR2 SYGVNS. The CDR3 consists of 15 residues. Drawing the rest from reference TRBV25-1 and TRBJ2-3, the complete variable domain is EADIYQTPRYLVIGTGKKITLECSQTMGHDKMYWYQQDPGMELHLIHYSYGVNSTEKGDLSSESTVSRIRTEHFPLTLESARPSHTSQYLCASSEYGGSTDTQYFGPGTRLTVL.

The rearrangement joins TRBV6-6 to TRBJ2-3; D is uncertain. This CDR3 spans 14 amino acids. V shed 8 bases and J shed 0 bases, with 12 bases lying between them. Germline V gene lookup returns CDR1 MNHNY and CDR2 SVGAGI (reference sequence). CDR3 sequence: CASSVVSSTDTQYF. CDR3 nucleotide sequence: TGTGCCAGCTCGGTAGTTAGTAGCACAGATACGCAGTATTTT.

In DNA form, the CDR3 reads TGCGCCAGCAGCCAAGGGGCAGACCCTATGAACACTGAAGCTTTCTTT. This encodes CASSQGADPMNTEAFF. V and J are TRBV4-1 and TRBJ1-1; D gene unclear. V was shortened by 1 base and J by 0 bases, with 12 bases between the two germline ends. The CDR3 runs to 16 residues. Per the germline V gene, CDR1 is MGHRA and CDR2 is YSYEKL.

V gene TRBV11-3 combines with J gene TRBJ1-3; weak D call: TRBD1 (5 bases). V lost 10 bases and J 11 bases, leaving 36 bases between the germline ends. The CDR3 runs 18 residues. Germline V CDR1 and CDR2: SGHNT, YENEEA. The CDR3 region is CAICNTRGRELSYRAIYF. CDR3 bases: TGTGCCATCTGCAATACCCGGGGCAGGGAGCTGAGCTATCGGGCCATATATTTT.

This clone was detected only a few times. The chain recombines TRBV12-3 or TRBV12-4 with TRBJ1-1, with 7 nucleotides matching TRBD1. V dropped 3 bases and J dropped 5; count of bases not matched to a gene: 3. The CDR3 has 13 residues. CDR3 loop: CASSLTGRTEAFF. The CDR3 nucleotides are TGTGCCAGCAGTTTGACAGGGCGGACTGAAGCTTTCTTT.

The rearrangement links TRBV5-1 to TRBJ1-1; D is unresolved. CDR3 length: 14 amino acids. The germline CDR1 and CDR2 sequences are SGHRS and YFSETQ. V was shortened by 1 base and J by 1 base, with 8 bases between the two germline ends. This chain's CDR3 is CASSLLGKNTEAFF. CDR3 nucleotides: TGCGCCAGCAGCTTGCTAGGGAAGAACACTGAAGCTTTCTTT.

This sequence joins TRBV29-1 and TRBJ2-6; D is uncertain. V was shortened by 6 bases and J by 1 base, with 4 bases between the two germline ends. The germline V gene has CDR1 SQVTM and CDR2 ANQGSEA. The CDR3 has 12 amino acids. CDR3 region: CSVGSGANVLTF. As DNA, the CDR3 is TGCAGCGTGGGGTCTGGGGCCAACGTCCTGACTTTC.

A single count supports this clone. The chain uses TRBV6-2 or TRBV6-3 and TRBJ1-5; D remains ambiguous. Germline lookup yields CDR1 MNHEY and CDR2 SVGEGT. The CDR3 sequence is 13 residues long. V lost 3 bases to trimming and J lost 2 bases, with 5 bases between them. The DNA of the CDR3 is TGTGCCAGCAGTTATTCCCGCAATCAGCCCCAGCATTTT. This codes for CASSYSRNQPQHF.

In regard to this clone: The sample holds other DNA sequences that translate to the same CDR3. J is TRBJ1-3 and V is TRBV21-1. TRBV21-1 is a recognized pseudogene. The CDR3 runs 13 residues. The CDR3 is CASAGSSGNTIYF. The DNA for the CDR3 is TGTGCCAGCGCTGGGAGCTCTGGAAACACCATATATTTT.

The CDR3 sequence: CASSQMASNQPQHF. CDR3 coding DNA: TGCGCCAGCAGCCAGATGGCCAGCAATCAGCCCCAGCATTTT. The J gene is TRBJ1-5, the V gene TRBV4-1; no firm D call. Germline CDR1 and CDR2: MGHRA and YSYEKL. Trimming cost V 3 bases and J 1 base, with 7 bases left between them. This CDR3 spans 14 amino acids.

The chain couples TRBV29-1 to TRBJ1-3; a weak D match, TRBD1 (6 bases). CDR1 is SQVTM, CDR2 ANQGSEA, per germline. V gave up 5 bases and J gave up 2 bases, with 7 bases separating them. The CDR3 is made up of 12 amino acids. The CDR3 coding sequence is TGCAGCGTTCGGACAGCTGGAAACACCATATATTTT. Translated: CSVRTAGNTIYF.

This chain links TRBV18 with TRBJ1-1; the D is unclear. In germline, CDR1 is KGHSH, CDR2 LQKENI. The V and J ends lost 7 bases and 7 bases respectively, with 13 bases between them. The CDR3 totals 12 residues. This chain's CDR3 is CASFTERLEAFF. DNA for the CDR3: TGTGCCAGCTTTACGGAAAGACTTGAAGCTTTCTTT. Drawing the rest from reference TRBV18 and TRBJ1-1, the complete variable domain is NAGVMQNPRHLVRRRGQEARLRCSPMKGHSHVYWYRQLPEEGLKFMVYLQKENIIDESGMPKERFSAEFPKEGPSILRIQQVVRGDSAAYFCASFTERLEAFFGQGTRLTVV.

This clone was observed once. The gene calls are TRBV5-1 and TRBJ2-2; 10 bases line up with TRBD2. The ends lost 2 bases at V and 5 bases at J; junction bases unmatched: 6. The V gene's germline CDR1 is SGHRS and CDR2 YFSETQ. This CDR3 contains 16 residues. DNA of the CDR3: TGCGCCAGCAGCTTAGAGCGGGGGGGCCGGACCGGGGAGCTGTTTTTT. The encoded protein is CASSLERGGRTGELFF.

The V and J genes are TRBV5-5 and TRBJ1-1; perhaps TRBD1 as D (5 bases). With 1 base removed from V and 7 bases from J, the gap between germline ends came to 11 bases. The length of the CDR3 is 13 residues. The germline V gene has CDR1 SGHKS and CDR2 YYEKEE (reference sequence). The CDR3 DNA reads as TGTGCCAGCAGCTTGACCGGGAGGGGTGAAGCTTTCTTT. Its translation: CASSLTGRGEAFF.

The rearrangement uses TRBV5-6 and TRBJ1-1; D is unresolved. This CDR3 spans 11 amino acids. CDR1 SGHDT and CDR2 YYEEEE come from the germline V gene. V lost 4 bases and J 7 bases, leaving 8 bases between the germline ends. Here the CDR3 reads CASSRAVEAFF. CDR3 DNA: TGTGCCAGCAGCCGGGCGGTTGAAGCTTTCTTT. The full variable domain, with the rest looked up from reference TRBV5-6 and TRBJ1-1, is DAGVTQSPTHLIKTRGQQVTLRCSPKSGHDTVSWYQQALGQGPQFIFQYYEEEERQRGNFPDRFSGHQFPNYSSELNVNALLLGDSALYLCASSRAVEAFFGQGTRLTVV.

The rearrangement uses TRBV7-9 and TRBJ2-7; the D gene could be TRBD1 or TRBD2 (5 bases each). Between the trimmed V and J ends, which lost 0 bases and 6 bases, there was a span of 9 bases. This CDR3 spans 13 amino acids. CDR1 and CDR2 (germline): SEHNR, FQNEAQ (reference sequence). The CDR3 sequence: CASSLAAGSEQYV. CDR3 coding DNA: TGTGCCAGCAGCTTAGCCGCAGGGAGCGAGCAGTACGTC.

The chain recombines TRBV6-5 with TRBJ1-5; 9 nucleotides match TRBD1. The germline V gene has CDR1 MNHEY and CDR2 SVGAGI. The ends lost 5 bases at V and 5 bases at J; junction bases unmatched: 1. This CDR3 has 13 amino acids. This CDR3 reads CASSRQGDQPQHF. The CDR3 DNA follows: TGTGCCAGCAGTAGACAGGGGGATCAGCCCCAGCATTTT.

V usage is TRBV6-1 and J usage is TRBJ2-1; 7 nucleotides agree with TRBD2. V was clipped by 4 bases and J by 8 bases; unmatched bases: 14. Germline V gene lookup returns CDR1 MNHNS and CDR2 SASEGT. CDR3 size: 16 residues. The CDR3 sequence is CASSVAAGTPLYEQFF. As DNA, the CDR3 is TGTGCCAGCAGTGTGGCAGCGGGAACGCCCCTGTATGAGCAGTTCTTC.

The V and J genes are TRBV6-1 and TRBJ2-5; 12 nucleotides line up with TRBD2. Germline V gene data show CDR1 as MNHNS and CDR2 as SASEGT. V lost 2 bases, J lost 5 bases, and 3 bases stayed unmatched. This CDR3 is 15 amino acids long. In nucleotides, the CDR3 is TGTGCCAGCAGTGAACGTCTAGCGGGGGGGGAGACCCAGTACTTC. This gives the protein CASSERLAGGETQYF.

The CDR3 DNA follows: TGCAGTGCTAGAGAAGGAAGTGAAGCTTTCTTT. Translated: CSAREGSEAFF. The chain carries TRBV20-1 and TRBJ1-1; the D is unclear. V was clipped by 0 bases and J by 7 bases, with 6 bases between them. This CDR3 contains 11 residues. Germline lookup yields CDR1 DFQATT and CDR2 SNEGSKA (reference sequence).

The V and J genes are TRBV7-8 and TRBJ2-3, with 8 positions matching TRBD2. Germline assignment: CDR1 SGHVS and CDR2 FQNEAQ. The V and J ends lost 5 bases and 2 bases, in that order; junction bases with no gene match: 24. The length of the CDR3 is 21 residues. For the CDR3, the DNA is TGTGCCAGCAGCGCGTACCCGGGACAACGGGAAGCGGGGGAGACCACAGATACGCAGTATTTT. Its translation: CASSAYPGQREAGETTDTQYF.

The CDR3 nucleotides read TGCGCCAGCAGCCAGGCCAGTCGCACTGAAGCTTTCTTT. It is translated as CASSQASRTEAFF. The rearrangement uses TRBV4-1 and TRBJ1-1; no definite D call. Germline CDR1 and CDR2: MGHRA and YSYEKL. V gave up 3 bases and J gave up 4 bases, with 9 bases separating them. The CDR3 is made up of 13 amino acids.